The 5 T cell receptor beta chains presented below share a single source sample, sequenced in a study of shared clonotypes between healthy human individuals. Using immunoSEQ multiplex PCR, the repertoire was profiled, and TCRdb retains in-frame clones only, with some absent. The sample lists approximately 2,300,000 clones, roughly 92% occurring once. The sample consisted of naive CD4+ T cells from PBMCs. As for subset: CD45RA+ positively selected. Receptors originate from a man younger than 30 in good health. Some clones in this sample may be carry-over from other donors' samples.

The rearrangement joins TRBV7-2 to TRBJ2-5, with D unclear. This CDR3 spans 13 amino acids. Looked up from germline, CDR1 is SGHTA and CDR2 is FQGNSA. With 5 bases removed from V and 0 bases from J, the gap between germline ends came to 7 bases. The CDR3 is CASSPDNQETQYF. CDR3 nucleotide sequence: TGTGCCAGCAGCCCTGACAACCAAGAGACCCAGTACTTC.

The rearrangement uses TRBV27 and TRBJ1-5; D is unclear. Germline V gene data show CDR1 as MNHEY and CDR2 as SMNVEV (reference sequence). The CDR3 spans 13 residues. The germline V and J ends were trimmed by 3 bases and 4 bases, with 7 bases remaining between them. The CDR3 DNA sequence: TGTGCCAGCAGTTTGGTATGGAATCAGCCCCAGCATTTT. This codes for CASSLVWNQPQHF.

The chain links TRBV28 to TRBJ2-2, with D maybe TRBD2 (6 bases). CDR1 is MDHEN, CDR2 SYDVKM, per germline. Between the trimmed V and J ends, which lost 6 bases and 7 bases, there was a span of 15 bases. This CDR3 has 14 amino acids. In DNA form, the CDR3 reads TGTGCCAGCAGGCACGCCCGGGGGAGCGGGGAGCTGTTTTTT. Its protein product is CASRHARGSGELFF.

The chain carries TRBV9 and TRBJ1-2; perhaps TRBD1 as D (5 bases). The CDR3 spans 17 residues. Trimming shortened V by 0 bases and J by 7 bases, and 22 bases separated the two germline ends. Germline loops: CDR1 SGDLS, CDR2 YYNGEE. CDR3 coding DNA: TGTGCCAGCAGCGTAGCCGGGCGGGCGCAAACCAGGGTTGGCTACACCTTC. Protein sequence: CASSVAGRAQTRVGYTF.

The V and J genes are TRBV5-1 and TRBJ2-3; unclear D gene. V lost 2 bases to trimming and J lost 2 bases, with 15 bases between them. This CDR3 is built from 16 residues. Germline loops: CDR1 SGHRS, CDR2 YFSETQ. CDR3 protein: CASSFNSRSNTDTQYF. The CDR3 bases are TGCGCCAGCAGCTTTAATTCCAGGAGCAACACAGATACGCAGTATTTT.